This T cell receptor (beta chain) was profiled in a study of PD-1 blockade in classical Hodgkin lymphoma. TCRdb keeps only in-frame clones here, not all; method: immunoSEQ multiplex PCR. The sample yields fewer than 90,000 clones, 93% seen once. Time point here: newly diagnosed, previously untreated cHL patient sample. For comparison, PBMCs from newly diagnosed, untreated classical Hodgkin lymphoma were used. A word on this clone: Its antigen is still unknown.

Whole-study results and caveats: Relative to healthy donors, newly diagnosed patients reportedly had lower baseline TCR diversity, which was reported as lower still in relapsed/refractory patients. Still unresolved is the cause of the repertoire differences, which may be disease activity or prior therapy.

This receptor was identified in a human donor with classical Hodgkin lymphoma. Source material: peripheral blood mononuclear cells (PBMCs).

In DNA, the CDR3 is TGTGCCAGCAGCCCAGGAGGGGACATCGGAAACACCATATATTTT. Protein: CASSPGGDIGNTIYF. The gene calls are TRBV11-3 and TRBJ1-3; D may be TRBD1 (6 bases). There are 15 residues in the CDR3. Per germline, CDR1 SGHNT and CDR2 YENEEA. Trimming cost V 5 bases and J 4 bases, with 15 bases left between them.